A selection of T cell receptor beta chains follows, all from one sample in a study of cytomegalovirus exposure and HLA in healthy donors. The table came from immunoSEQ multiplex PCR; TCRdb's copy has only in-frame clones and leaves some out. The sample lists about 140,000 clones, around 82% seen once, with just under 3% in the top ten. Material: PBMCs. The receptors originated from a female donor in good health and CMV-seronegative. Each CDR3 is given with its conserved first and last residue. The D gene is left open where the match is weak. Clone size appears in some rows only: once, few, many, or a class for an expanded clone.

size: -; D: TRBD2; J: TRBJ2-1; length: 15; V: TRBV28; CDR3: CASSSGASGYNEQFF; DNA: TGTGCCAGCAGCTCAGGGGCTAGCGGGTACAATGAGCAGTTCTTC
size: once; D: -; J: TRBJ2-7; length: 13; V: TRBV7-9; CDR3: CASSFTGFYEQYF; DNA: TGTGCCAGCAGCTTTACAGGATTCTACGAGCAGTACTTC
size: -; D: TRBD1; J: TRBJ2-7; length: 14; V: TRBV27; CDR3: CASSFMDRVYEQYF; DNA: TGTGCCAGCAGTTTTATGGACAGGGTTTACGAGCAGTACTTC
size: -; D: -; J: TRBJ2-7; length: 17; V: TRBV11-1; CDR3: CASSLMDRYVAVGEQYF; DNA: TGTGCCAGCAGCCTTATGGACAGATATGTTGCCGTGGGCGAGCAGTACTTC
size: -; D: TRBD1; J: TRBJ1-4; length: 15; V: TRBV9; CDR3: CASSPYRDRREKLFF; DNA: TGTGCCAGCAGCCCCTACCGGGACAGAAGAGAAAAACTGTTTTTT
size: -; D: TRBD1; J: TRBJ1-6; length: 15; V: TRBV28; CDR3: CASSLPTGGASPLHF; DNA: TGTGCCAGCAGTTTACCGACAGGGGGAGCTTCACCCCTCCACTTT
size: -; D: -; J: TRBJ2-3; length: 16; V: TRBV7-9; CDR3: CASSQGTRETTDTQYF; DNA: TGTGCCAGCAGCCAGGGAACACGGGAGACCACAGATACGCAGTATTTT
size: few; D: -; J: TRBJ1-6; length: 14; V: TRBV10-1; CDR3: CASSEDRFSAPLHF; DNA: TGCGCCAGCAGTGAGGACAGGTTTTCAGCACCCCTCCACTTT
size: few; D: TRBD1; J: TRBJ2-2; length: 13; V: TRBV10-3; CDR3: CASRDRNTGELFF; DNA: TGTGCCTCCCGGGACAGGAACACCGGGGAGCTGTTTTTT
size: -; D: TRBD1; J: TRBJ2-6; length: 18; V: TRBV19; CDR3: CASAGGQGAISGANVLTF; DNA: TGTGCCAGTGCCGGAGGACAGGGGGCAATTTCTGGGGCCAACGTCCTGACTTTC
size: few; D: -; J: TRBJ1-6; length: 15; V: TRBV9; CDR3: CASSPRELYNSPLHF; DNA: TGTGCCAGCAGCCCCCGGGAACTTTATAATTCACCCCTCCACTTT
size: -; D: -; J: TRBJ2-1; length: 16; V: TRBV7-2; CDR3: CASSLGRTSLDHEQFF; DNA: TGTGCCAGCAGCTTAGGTAGGACATCTCTTGATCATGAGCAGTTCTTC
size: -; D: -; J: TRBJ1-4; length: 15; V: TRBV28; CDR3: CASSFPAPGNEKLFF; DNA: TGTGCCAGCAGTTTCCCTGCCCCGGGGAATGAAAAACTGTTTTTT
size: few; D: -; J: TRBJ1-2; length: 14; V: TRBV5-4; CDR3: CASSLDRADYGYTF; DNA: TGTGCCAGCAGCTTGGACAGGGCCGACTATGGCTACACCTTC
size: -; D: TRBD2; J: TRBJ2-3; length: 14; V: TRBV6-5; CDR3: CASSEGLGTDTQYF; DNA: TGTGCCAGCAGTGAAGGACTAGGCACAGATACGCAGTATTTT
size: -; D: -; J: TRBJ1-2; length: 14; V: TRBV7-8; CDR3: CASSFNRAGDGYTF; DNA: TGTGCCAGCAGCTTTAACAGGGCTGGGGATGGCTACACCTTC
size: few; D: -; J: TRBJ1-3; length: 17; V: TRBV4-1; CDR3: CASSQGERMSSGNTIYF; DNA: TGCGCCAGCAGCCAAGGTGAGAGGATGAGCTCTGGAAACACCATATATTTT
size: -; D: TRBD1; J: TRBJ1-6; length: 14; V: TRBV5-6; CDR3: CASSSGTGYSPLHF; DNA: TGTGCCAGCAGCTCTGGGACAGGGTATTCACCCCTCCACTTT
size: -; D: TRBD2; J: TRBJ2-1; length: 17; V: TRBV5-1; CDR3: CASSYSTSGGAIDEQFF; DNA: TGCGCCAGCAGCTATTCGACTAGCGGGGGGGCCATCGATGAGCAGTTCTTC
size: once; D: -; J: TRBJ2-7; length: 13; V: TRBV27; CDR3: CASSYLGRFEQYF; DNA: TGTGCCAGCAGTTATCTGGGGAGGTTCGAGCAGTACTTC
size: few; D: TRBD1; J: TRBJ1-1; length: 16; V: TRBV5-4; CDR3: CASSLRQGRGNTEAFF; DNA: TGTGCCAGCAGCTTAAGACAGGGCAGGGGGAACACTGAAGCTTTCTTT
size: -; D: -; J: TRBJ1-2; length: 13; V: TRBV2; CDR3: CASSVDSGGGYTF; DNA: TGTGCCAGCAGCGTGGACAGTGGCGGCGGCTACACCTTC
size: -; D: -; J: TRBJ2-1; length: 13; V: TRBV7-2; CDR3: CASSSDPNNEQFF; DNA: TGTGCCAGCAGTAGCGACCCTAACAATGAGCAGTTCTTC